This is a list of T cell receptor beta chains from one sample in a study of cytomegalovirus exposure and HLA in healthy donors. Produced via immunoSEQ multiplex PCR; TCRdb's table is partial and in-frame only. The sample comprises about 160,000 clones, approximately 96% of which are singletons, and roughly 0.83% rests with the top ten. Sequenced sample: PBMCs. The receptor source for this set is a woman aged 18 to 35 in good health and CMV-seronegative. Both conserved end residues are trimmed from each CDR3.

v_gene	j_gene	CDR3aa
TRBV6-5	TRBJ1-5	ASSFTGPYSNQPQH
TRBV7-8	TRBJ2-7	ASSLDHRGSYEQY
TRBV7-9	TRBJ1-4	ASIPAGATNEKLF
TRBV7-2	TRBJ2-1	ASSPDRALGEQF
TRBV10-3	TRBJ1-6	AISERDRFSYNSPLH
TRBV7-9	TRBJ2-1	ASSFGTSGRKF
TRBV10-3	TRBJ2-2	AISTLTLADTGELF
TRBV19	TRBJ2-1	ASSPIRQRGPSNEQF
TRBV18	TRBJ2-7	ASSPWAGQGSYEQY
TRBV11-2	TRBJ2-2	ASSIRPSGALNTGELF
TRBV6-6	TRBJ1-4	ASSQDRGRVALF